This T cell receptor beta chain was captured by sequencing in a study of T cell clonality in common variable immunodeficiency. Study outcomes and limitations: Reportedly, TCR beta sequences from common variable immunodeficiency showed fewer deletions and N-nucleotide insertions. Compared with healthy controls, CVID subjects showed increased TCRbeta clonality, mostly in about a third. Patient heterogeneity in the CVID cohort limited correlations between repertoire features and clinical complications.

Measured with immunoSEQ multiplex PCR; TCRdb has only the in-frame clones, and not every one. This sample comprises tens of thousands of clones, none seen once only. In its sample, this clone was seen many times. Its cognate antigen is unknown. Sequenced: peripheral blood mononuclear cells. The receptor was isolated from a person aged 18 to 75 in good health.

CDR3: CASSYKGRQETQYF. The CDR3 DNA, read in part, is TGTGCCAGTAGCTATAAGGGGCGCCAAGAGACC. This chain joins TRBV19 and TRBJ2-5; possible D gene TRBD1, 5 bases. The read finishes 3 residues shy of the CDR3 end, and the germline J gene is used to complete it. The CDR3 contains 14 residues. CDR1 is LNHDA, CDR2 SQIVND, per germline (reference sequence). V lost 6 bases and J 1 base, leaving 12 bases between the germline ends.